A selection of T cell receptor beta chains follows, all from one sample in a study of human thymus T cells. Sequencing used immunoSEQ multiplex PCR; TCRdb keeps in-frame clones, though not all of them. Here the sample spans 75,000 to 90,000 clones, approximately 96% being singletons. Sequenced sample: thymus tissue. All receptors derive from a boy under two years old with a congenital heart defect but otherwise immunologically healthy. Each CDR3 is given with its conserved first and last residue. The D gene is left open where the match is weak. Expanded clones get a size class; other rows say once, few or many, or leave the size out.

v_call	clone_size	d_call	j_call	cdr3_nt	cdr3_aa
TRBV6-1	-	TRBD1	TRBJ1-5	TGTGCCAGCAGGAAGAGGACAGGGGGCAATCAGCCCCAGCATTTT	CASRKRTGGNQPQHF
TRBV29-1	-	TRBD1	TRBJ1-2	TGCAGCGACGGGACAGGGGGCAGTGGCTACACCTTC	CSDGTGGSGYTF
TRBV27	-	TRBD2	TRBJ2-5	TGTGCCAGCAGTCCCCGGGGACAGCCTGAGACTAGCGGGCAAGCCTTTAGGGGGGAGACCCAGTACTTC	CASSPRGQPETSGQAFRGETQYF
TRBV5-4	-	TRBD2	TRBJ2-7	TGTGCCAGCAGCTTACTAGCGGGGGGGCCCCACGAGCAGTACTTC	CASSLLAGGPHEQYF
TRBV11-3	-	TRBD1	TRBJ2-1	TGTGCCAGCAGCTTAGGAGCAGGGGGTAGGGATGAGCAGTTCTTC	CASSLGAGGRDEQFF
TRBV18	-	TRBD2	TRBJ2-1	TGTGCCAGCTCACCTCCCGATGTGGCGGGAGGACGAGGGGTCAATGAGCAGTTCTTC	CASSPPDVAGGRGVNEQFF
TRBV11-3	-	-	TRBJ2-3	TGTGCCAGCAGCTCAAGCGAGATCGGAGATACGCAGTATTTT	CASSSSEIGDTQYF
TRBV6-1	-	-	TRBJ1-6	TGTGCCAGCAGCCAACCCCGCAGGCTGAATTCACCCCTCCACTTT	CASSQPRRLNSPLHF
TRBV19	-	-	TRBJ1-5	TGTGCCAGTAGTACCCCGGGACACGATAGCAATCAGCCCCAGCATTTT	CASSTPGHDSNQPQHF
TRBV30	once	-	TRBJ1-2	TGTGCCTGGAGTGTAGTGGGGGCCGAGAGTGAGGGCTACACCTTC	CAWSVVGAESEGYTF
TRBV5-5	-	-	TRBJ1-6	TGTGCCAGCAGCTGTCCCCGGGGGGACTACAATTCACCCCTCCACTTT	CASSCPRGDYNSPLHF
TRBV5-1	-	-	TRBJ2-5	TGCGCCAGCAGTTTTACAGGGAGACTAGGCGGGGCTGTTTGGGAGACCCAGTACTTC	CASSFTGRLGGAVWETQYF
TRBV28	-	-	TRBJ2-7	TGTGCCAGCAGCCCCCTCCAGGTACAGAGCTCCTACGAGCAGTACTTC	CASSPLQVQSSYEQYF
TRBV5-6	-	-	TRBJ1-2	TGTGCCAGCAAGGGCAAAACAGGGAGAGAGTATGGCTACACCTTC	CASKGKTGREYGYTF
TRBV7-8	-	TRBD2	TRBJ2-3	TGTGCCAGCAGCCCCCGACTAGCATCAGATACGCAGTATTTT	CASSPRLASDTQYF
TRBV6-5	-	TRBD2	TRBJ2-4	TGTGCCAGCAGTTATTATAGCGGGGCGAAAAAAAACATTCAGTACTTC	CASSYYSGAKKNIQYF
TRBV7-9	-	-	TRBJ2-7	TGTGCCAGCAGCCGACGGTCCCTCTACGAGCAGTACTTC	CASSRRSLYEQYF
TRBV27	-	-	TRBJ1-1	TGTGCCAGCAGTTTAGGGAACAGGGAGGGTACTGAAGCTTTCTTT	CASSLGNREGTEAFF
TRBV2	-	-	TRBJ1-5	TGTGCCAGCAGTGAAGGCGACAGAAAGCCCCAGCATTTT	CASSEGDRKPQHF
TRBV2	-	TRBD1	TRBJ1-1	TGTGCCAGCATCGGACAGGGGGAGGATACGGGTTTCTTT	CASIGQGEDTGFF
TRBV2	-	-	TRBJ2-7	TGTGCCAGCAGGACTCGATCTAGGGGCAGCTCCTACGAGCAGTACTTC	CASRTRSRGSSYEQYF
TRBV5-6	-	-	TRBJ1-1	TGTGCCAGCAGCTTTTCGGACACGGAAGGGGCAAATGAAGCTTTCTTT	CASSFSDTEGANEAFF
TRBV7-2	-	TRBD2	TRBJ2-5	TGTGCCAGCAGCTTAGAGGGTCTAGCGGGAGCCCAAGAGACCCAGTACTTC	CASSLEGLAGAQETQYF
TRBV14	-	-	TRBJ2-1	TGTGCCAGCAGCCAAGCCCGGGGGCGGGCGGGAAATGAGCAGTTCTTC	CASSQARGRAGNEQFF
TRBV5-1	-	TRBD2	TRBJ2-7	TGCGCCAGCAGCTTGGTTAGGTCGCTAGCGGGAGTGGCTTACGAGCAGTACTTC	CASSLVRSLAGVAYEQYF
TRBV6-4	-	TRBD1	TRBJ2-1	TGTGCCAGCAGTGACACCCACAGGGGCAATGAGCAGTTCTTC	CASSDTHRGNEQFF
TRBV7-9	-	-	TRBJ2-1	TGTGCCAGCAGCCCCCGGGACCCCTTGCCTCAAGGGGACAATGAGCAGTTCTTC	CASSPRDPLPQGDNEQFF
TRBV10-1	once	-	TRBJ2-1	TGCGCCCGCAGGTACAATGAGCAGTTCTTC	CARRYNEQFF
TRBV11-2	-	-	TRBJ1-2	TGTGCCAGCAGCTCCCGAGGGGCCTATGGCTACACCTTC	CASSSRGAYGYTF
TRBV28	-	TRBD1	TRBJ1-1	TGTGCCAGCAGCCGTAGACAGGGGACCCTCACTGAAGCTTTCTTT	CASSRRQGTLTEAFF
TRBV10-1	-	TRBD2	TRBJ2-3	TGCGCCAGCAGTGAGACGAGGAGGGGGACTAGCGGGAGTCGGACAGATACGCAGTATTTT	CASSETRRGTSGSRTDTQYF
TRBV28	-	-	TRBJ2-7	TGTGCCAGCAGACGACCCCTTGGTGGTAGAACCTACGAGCAGTACTTC	CASRRPLGGRTYEQYF
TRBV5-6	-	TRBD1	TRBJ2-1	TGTGCCAGCAGCTTGCCCGGGACAGGGAACAATGAGCAGTTCTTC	CASSLPGTGNNEQFF
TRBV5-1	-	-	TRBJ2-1	TGCGCCAGCAGCTCAAGGGGAAATGAGCAGTTCTTC	CASSSRGNEQFF
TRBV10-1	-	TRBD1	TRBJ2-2	TGCGCCAGCAGTGAGTTACGACAGGGGGCGGTCACCGGGGAGCTGTTTTTT	CASSELRQGAVTGELFF
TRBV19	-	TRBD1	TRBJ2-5	TGTGCCAGTTCCTCCCTCGACAGGGGTGGAGAGACCCAGTACTTC	CASSSLDRGGETQYF
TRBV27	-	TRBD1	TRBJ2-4	TGTGCCAGCAGTGACGGGACAGGGGGCATGAGGTACTTC	CASSDGTGGMRYF
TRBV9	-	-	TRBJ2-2	TGTGCCAGCAGCACTCCCCGGGCCCTCCCGGCGGACACCGGGGAGCTGTTTTTT	CASSTPRALPADTGELFF
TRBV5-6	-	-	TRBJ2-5	TGTGCCAGCAGCATCGGGGCAAAAGGGGTTGAAGAGACCCAGTACTTC	CASSIGAKGVEETQYF
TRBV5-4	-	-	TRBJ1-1	TGTGCCAGCAGCCTTAAGAGCGGGGTTGGGAACACTGAAGCTTTCTTT	CASSLKSGVGNTEAFF
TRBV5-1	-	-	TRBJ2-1	TGCGCCAGCAGCCGATTGTGGACCGGGACTCCGGCGTTCTTC	CASSRLWTGTPAFF
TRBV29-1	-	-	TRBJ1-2	TGCAGCGTCGAACGACAGTATGGCTACACCTTC	CSVERQYGYTF
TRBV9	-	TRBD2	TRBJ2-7	TGTGCCAGCAGCGTAGCGGGGGGGCGGAACGAGCAGTACTTC	CASSVAGGRNEQYF
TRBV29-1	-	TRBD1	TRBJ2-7	TGCAGCGTGAGGGACAGGGGCTCCTACGAGCAGTACTTC	CSVRDRGSYEQYF
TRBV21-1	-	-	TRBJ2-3	TGTGCCAGCATGGTCGATACGCAGTATTTT	CASMVDTQYF
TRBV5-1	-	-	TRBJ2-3	TGCGCCAGCAGAGGTTGGCCAGATACGCAGTATTTT	CASRGWPDTQYF
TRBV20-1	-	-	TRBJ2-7	TGCAGTGCCGGGGGCTCCTACGAGCAGTACTTC	CSAGGSYEQYF
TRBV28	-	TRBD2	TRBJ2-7	TGTGCCAGCAGTTTACTTGGCGGGAGGGTTTACGAGCAGTACTTC	CASSLLGGRVYEQYF
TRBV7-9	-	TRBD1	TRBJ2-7	TGTGCCAGCAGCTTCCTGGGACAGTCCAACTCCTACGAGCAGTACTTC	CASSFLGQSNSYEQYF
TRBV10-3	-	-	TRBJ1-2	TGTGCCATCAGTGAGACAGCCTATAACTATGGCTACACCTTC	CAISETAYNYGYTF
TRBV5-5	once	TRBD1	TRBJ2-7	TGTGCCAGCAGCTTGAAAGCCGCACGACAGGGCGACTACGAGCAGTACTTC	CASSLKAARQGDYEQYF
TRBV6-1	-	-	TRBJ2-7	TGTGCCAGCAGTGGTGACAGAGGCTACGAGCAGTACTTC	CASSGDRGYEQYF
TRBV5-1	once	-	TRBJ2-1	TGCGCCAGCAGCTGGGGACCAAATAGCTCCTACAATGAGCAGTTCTTC	CASSWGPNSSYNEQFF
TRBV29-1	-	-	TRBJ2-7	TGCAGCGTCCGGGACCGACCCTACGAGCAGTACTTC	CSVRDRPYEQYF
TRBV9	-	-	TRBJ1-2	TGTGCCAGCAGCGTAGTGAGGGAGAAGGGGGAGATCAACGATAACTATGGCTACACCTTC	CASSVVREKGEINDNYGYTF
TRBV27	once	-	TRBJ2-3	TGTGCCAGCCGCAAGTGGGCGACACCCGAGCTGGGGAGCACAGATACGCAGTATTTT	CASRKWATPELGSTDTQYF
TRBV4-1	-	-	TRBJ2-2	TGCGCCAGCAGCCAAGCGGGCCCAGGACACAAGGTCACCGGGGAGCTGTTTTTT	CASSQAGPGHKVTGELFF